Below are 5 T cell receptor beta chains sequenced from a single sample in a study of OX40 agonist ivuxolimab in advanced cancers. Profiled with immunoSEQ multiplex PCR; TCRdb holds only in-frame clones, not every one. The sample holds 50,000 to 75,000 clones, 86% seen once. Sequences were derived from CD4+ or CD8+ T cells sorted from blood, sampled in a trial of the OX40 agonist ivuxolimab. These receptors were obtained from an adult with an advanced solid tumor such as melanoma, head and neck, liver or kidney cancer.

This chain links TRBV6-6 with TRBJ2-3; TRBD1 might be the D (6 bases). Trimming took off 6 bases at V and 4 bases at J, with 20 bases between the two ends. CDR3 length: 16 amino acids. Germline V lookup: CDR1 MNHNY, CDR2 SVGAGI (reference sequence). The CDR3 is CASSPPYGGAPDTQYF. CDR3 bases: TGTGCCAGCAGCCCGCCTTATGGGGGCGCGCCAGATACGCAGTATTTT.

The chain has TRBV18 and TRBJ2-2; a weak D match, TRBD2 (6 bases). Germline lookup yields CDR1 KGHSH and CDR2 LQKENI. This CDR3 region has 14 residues. V lost 2 bases, J lost 6 bases, and 10 bases lay in between. In nucleotides, the CDR3 is TGTGCCAGCTCACCATCGGGAGTGGCCGGGGAGCTGTTTTTT. Residues: CASSPSGVAGELFF.

The genes are TRBV5-1 and TRBJ1-2; the match to TRBD1 covers 8 bases. This CDR3 has 15 amino acids. The germline CDR1 and CDR2 sequences are SGHRS and YFSETQ. The trim removed 4 bases at V and 8 bases at J, leaving 13 bases unmatched. This CDR3 is CASSDPGRGQGGYTF. As DNA, the CDR3 is TGCGCCAGCAGCGACCCTGGCAGGGGGCAGGGAGGCTACACCTTC. Complete variable domain (other parts from reference TRBV5-1 and TRBJ1-2): KAGVTQTPRYLIKTRGQQVTLSCSPISGHRSVSWYQQTPGQGLQFLFEYFSETQRNKGNFPGRFSGRQFSNSRSEMNVSTLELGDSALYLCASSDPGRGQGGYTFGSGTRLTVV.

V gene TRBV6-6 combines with J gene TRBJ2-7; D possibly matches TRBD1 or TRBD2 (5 bases each). Looked up from germline, CDR1 is MNHNY and CDR2 is SVGAGI (reference sequence). The V and J ends lost 2 bases and 2 bases respectively, with 16 bases between them. The CDR3 is 16 residues long. CDR3 amino acids: CASSYNPGPSPYEQYF. CDR3 DNA sequence: TGTGCCAGCAGTTACAATCCGGGGCCCAGCCCCTACGAGCAGTACTTC.

The chain uses TRBV6-1 and TRBJ1-5, with 10 bases fitting TRBD1. The CDR3 loop spans 15 amino acids. V was clipped by 6 bases and J by 2 bases; unmatched bases: 4. Germline CDR1 is MNHNS and CDR2 is SASEGT. DNA for the CDR3: TGTGCCAGCAGACGCGGGACAGGGGGCAATCAGCCCCAGCATTTT. Its translation is CASRRGTGGNQPQHF.